This entry features one T cell receptor (beta chain) sequence. This record comes from a study of blood T cell repertoires in COVID-19. Study at large: From T cells, B-cell-depleted T cells, or PBMCs came the material, which was cDNA or gDNA.

The V gene's germline CDR1 is KGHSH and CDR2 LQKENI. The CDR3 covers 14 residues. V lost 4 bases, J lost 5 bases, and 11 bases lay in between. Generated by immunoSEQ multiplex PCR, the TCRdb table keeps only in-frame clones and is missing some. The sample records more than 250,000 clones, over 75% being singletons. The chain joins TRBV18 to TRBJ1-4; no clear D gene. The sequenced material came from peripheral blood. The clonotype was recovered from a human donor in a cohort sampled during active COVID-19. In DNA, the CDR3 is TGTGCCAGCTCACGTAACAGCTTGAATGAAAAACTGTTTTTT. Translation: CASSRNSLNEKLFF.